The 9 T cell receptor beta chains below all came from one sample that was sequenced in a study of regulatory T cells in long-lasting Graves disease. Indicated time point: persistent/refractory GD, antithyroid drugs over 5 years with positive TRAb. PBMC RNA was the source of the TCR library. HTBI primers from iRepertoire and Arm-PCR of CDR3 regions yielded the TCR beta libraries. TCRdb recomputed calls from the multiplex PCR reads with MiXCR, one row per CDR3 protein. The table records hundreds of thousands of distinct CDR3 sequences, about 20% of them present only once. The sample in question was peripheral blood mononuclear cells (PBMCs), obtained when the disease was refractory, from a patient treated with antithyroid drugs. The receptors derive from a female donor with Graves disease.

This clonotype occurred many times. The V and J genes are TRBV2 and TRBJ1-5; 7 bases map to TRBD1. The V segment lost 7 bases and the J segment 4 bases; nucleotides outside the gene matches: 10. Germline V gene lookup returns CDR1 SNHLY and CDR2 FYNNEI. The CDR3 totals 15 residues. Here the CDR3 DNA reads TGTGCCAGCAAGAGGGGGCCCGACTCAAATCAGCCCCAGCATTTT. As protein: CASKRGPDSNQPQHF.

As concerns this clonotype: With a far larger clone one base away, a read error is the likely cause. The rearrangement uses TRBV6-1 and TRBJ2-7; D is ambiguous. This CDR3 has 12 residues. The germline V gene has CDR1 MNHNS and CDR2 SASEGT. The CDR3 DNA reads TGTGCCAGCAAGACGAGCTCCCACGAGCAGTACTTC. Protein product: CASKTSSHEQYF.

This clonotype was counted at least ten times. The chain joins TRBV27 to TRBJ2-5, with TRBD1 matching 8 bases. The CDR3 is made up of 17 amino acids. Germline assignment: CDR1 MNHEY and CDR2 SMNVEV (reference sequence). V dropped 5 bases and J dropped 4; count of bases not matched to a gene: 15. This chain's CDR3 is CASSARDRREVRETQYF. In DNA form, the CDR3 reads TGTGCCAGCAGTGCCAGGGACAGGAGGGAGGTCAGAGAGACCCAGTACTTC.

This clonotype appeared many times. The chain has TRBV28 and TRBJ2-7; no firm D call. The length of the CDR3 is 13 residues. V was trimmed by 6 bases and J by 7 bases, leaving 16 bases between them. Per the germline V gene, CDR1 is MDHEN and CDR2 is SYDVKM. Here the CDR3 reads CASRQGPFEEQYF. The CDR3 DNA is TGTGCCAGCAGACAAGGACCGTTTGAGGAGCAGTACTTC.

This clonotype turned up a few times. The rearrangement uses TRBV6-5 and TRBJ1-6; D perhaps matches TRBD1 (5 bases). Trimming took 2 bases from V and 7 from J, leaving 9 bases between them. Germline loops: CDR1 MNHEY, CDR2 SVGAGI. The CDR3 spans 14 residues. The CDR3 loop reads CASSYGGPNSPLHF. CDR3 coding DNA: TGTGCCAGCAGTTACGGGGGACCCAATTCACCCCTCCACTTT.

Regarding this clonotype: A single base separates this from a much larger clone, so it may be a read error. V is TRBV6-5 and J is TRBJ1-5, with a tentative D call TRBD1 (6 bases). CDR1 is MNHEY and CDR2 is SVGAGI in the germline V gene. CDR3 size: 15 residues. V was shortened by 2 bases and J by 5 bases, with 13 bases between the two germline ends. In DNA, the CDR3 is TGTGCCAGCAGTTACCGCAGGGGTCCCGATCAGCCCCAGCATTTT. Its translation is CASSYRRGPDQPQHF.

This clonotype was counted at least ten times. The chain couples TRBV2 to TRBJ2-6, with 7 bases identical to TRBD1. Trimming took 6 bases from V and 8 from J; bases not matched to a gene: 4. CDR1 SNHLY and CDR2 FYNNEI come from the germline V gene. The CDR3 has 13 residues. CDR3: CASSPQGSNVLTF. As DNA, the CDR3 is TGTGCCAGCAGCCCACAGGGGTCCAACGTCCTGACTTTC.

The chain links TRBV28 to TRBJ1-5; D gene uncertain. Germline V lookup: CDR1 MDHEN, CDR2 SYDVKM. The CDR3 consists of 17 residues. Between the trimmed V and J ends, which lost 3 bases and 0 bases, there was a span of 15 bases. CDR3: CASSFHGSEYSNQPQHF. In DNA, the CDR3 is TGTGCCAGCAGTTTTCACGGGTCGGAGTATAGCAATCAGCCCCAGCATTTT.

This clonotype was seen at least ten times. The V gene is TRBV12-3 or TRBV12-4, the J gene TRBJ2-1; 7 positions match TRBD2. There are 15 residues in the CDR3. After removal of 3 bases from V and 6 bases from J, the junction contained 8 bases not matched to a gene. CDR3 protein: CASSFLGLERNEQFF. CDR3 bases: TGTGCCAGCAGTTTTCTTGGACTAGAGCGCAATGAGCAGTTCTTC.